A selection of T cell receptor beta chains follows, all from one sample in a study of CD8 T cells in ankylosing spondylitis. TCRdb called the 5' RACE reads again in MiXCR, with one record for every CDR3 protein. The data contain about 330,000 distinct CDR3 sequences, 8% of them singletons. Sequenced input: blood, either unsorted or a sorted T cell fraction (not recorded which). The receptor source for this set is a male donor with ankylosing spondylitis. CDR3s include the opening cysteine and the closing phenylalanine or tryptophan. D genes are given only for firm matches. Clone size is given for some rows only: seen once, a few or many times, or a class if the clone is expanded.

>few|TRBJ1-4|-|TRBV7-9
CASSLARDSGIDEKLFF
TGTGCCAGCAGCTTAGCGCGCGACTCGGGAATAGATGAAAAACTGTTTTTT
>few|TRBJ2-7|-|TRBV5-1
CASSMESYEQYF
TGCGCCAGCAGCATGGAATCCTACGAGCAGTACTTC
>few|TRBJ2-7|-|TRBV9
CASSVRASGYEQYF
TGTGCCAGCAGCGTGAGGGCTTCTGGTTACGAGCAGTACTTC
>-|TRBJ1-1|TRBD1|TRBV10-3
CAISGAGQGNTEAFF
TGTGCCATCAGTGGGGCCGGACAGGGGAACACTGAAGCTTTCTTT
>many|TRBJ2-7|-|TRBV5-1
CASSLVGGPIYEQYF
TGCGCCAGCAGCTTGGTCGGGGGGCCCATCTACGAGCAGTACTTC
>many|TRBJ2-3|TRBD2|TRBV9
CASSVLAGGFTDTQYF
TGTGCCAGCAGTGTGCTAGCGGGAGGATTCACAGATACGCAGTATTTT
>few|TRBJ2-5|-|TRBV5-1
CASSWAGEEETQYF
TGCGCCAGCAGCTGGGCCGGGGAAGAAGAGACCCAGTACTTC
>few|TRBJ2-4|-|TRBV12-3/TRBV12-4
CASSLAPGAVAKNIQYF
TGTGCCAGCAGTTTAGCGCCGGGGGCTGTGGCCAAAAACATTCAGTACTTC
>-|TRBJ2-1|-|TRBV5-1
CASSRGLPMIANEQFF
TGCGCCAGCAGCCGGGGGCTACCCATGATAGCGAATGAGCAGTTCTTC
>-|TRBJ2-7|-|TRBV3-1
CASSQVFGRQYF
TGTGCCAGCAGCCAAGTCTTCGGACGGCAGTACTTC
>many|TRBJ1-1|TRBD1|TRBV5-1
CASRRTGQGNTEAFF
TGCGCCAGCAGAAGAACGGGACAGGGGAACACTGAAGCTTTCTTT
>few|TRBJ2-1|-|TRBV11-2
CASSLDSSQSRGQQFF
TGTGCCAGCAGCTTAGATTCCAGCCAGAGTCGGGGCCAGCAGTTCTTC
>few|TRBJ2-2|-|TRBV29-1
CSVAHDRWPGELFF
TGCAGCGTGGCCCATGACAGGTGGCCCGGGGAGCTGTTTTTT
>few|TRBJ2-2|-|TRBV4-1
CASSPRESGELFF
TGCGCCAGCAGCCCAAGGGAGTCCGGGGAGCTGTTTTTT
>-|TRBJ1-1|-|TRBV4-2
CASSQGAGMNTEAFF
TGTGCCAGCAGCCAGGGTGCTGGAATGAACACTGAAGCTTTCTTT
>many|TRBJ1-5|TRBD1|TRBV27
CASSLYGTGRNQPQHF
TGTGCCAGCAGTCTATACGGGACAGGCCGCAATCAGCCCCAGCATTTT
>few|TRBJ1-5|-|TRBV20-1
CSARGVGQPQHF
TGCAGTGCTAGAGGTGTCGGTCAGCCCCAGCATTTT
>-|TRBJ2-5|TRBD1|TRBV4-3
CASSQHPLTRGQETQYF
TGCGCCAGCAGCCAACACCCCCTTACTAGGGGGCAGGAGACCCAGTACTTC
>-|TRBJ2-1|-|TRBV9
CASSVAGPGTALEQFF
TGTGCCAGCAGCGTGGCGGGGCCCGGGACCGCCCTGGAGCAGTTCTTC
>few|TRBJ2-2|-|TRBV2
CASSWDLGTGELFF
TGTGCCAGCAGTTGGGACCTAGGAACCGGGGAGCTGTTTTTT
>-|TRBJ2-5|-|TRBV11-2
CASSLDSRVGPPGETQYF
TGTGCCAGCAGCTTAGATTCTAGGGTAGGCCCCCCAGGCGAGACCCAGTACTTC
>-|TRBJ2-3|TRBD2|TRBV4-1
CASSLTSAPDTQYF
TGCGCCAGCAGTCTCACTAGCGCCCCAGATACGCAGTATTTT
>few|TRBJ2-1|TRBD2|TRBV11-2
CASSSLAGGFNEQFF
TGTGCCAGCAGCTCTCTAGCGGGAGGTTTCAATGAGCAGTTCTTC
>many|TRBJ2-7|-|TRBV18
CASSAGAYEQYF
TGTGCCAGCTCAGCCGGGGCCTACGAGCAGTACTTC
>-|TRBJ2-3|-|TRBV28
CASSLSADTQYF
TGTGCCAGCAGTTTATCAGCCGATACGCAGTATTTT
>-|TRBJ2-2|-|TRBV28
CASSLLPPFLNTGELFF
TGTGCCAGCAGTTTATTGCCGCCTTTCTTGAACACCGGGGAGCTGTTTTTT